The entry that follows covers one TCR beta chain sequence. Its antigen is unknown. The V gene's germline CDR1 is MDHEN and CDR2 SYDVKM. The V end lost 5 bases, the J end lost 2 bases, and 6 bases lay between the germline ends. This CDR3 has 12 amino acids. Combining a sample-barcoded 5' primer with a J-beta primer mix, a second PCR ran for roughly 7 to 11 cycles. TCRdb passed the 5' RACE reads through MiXCR, listing each CDR3 protein once. The sample lists roughly 1.5 million distinct CDR3 sequences; 35% to 45% were seen once. These data come from a study of blood T cells in healthy people across ages. Findings and caveats of the study: Naive CD4+ cell counts and diversity both ran higher in long-lived than in aged donors. Diversity estimated from one million T cells was considered an underestimate.

The origin of this receptor is a woman aged 18 to 35 in good health. The sequencing sample was made of blood. The chain joins TRBV28 to TRBJ1-1, with D hard to call. As DNA, the CDR3 is TGTGCCAGCAGTATCCCCAACACTGAAGCTTTCTTT. As protein: CASSIPNTEAFF.